These 27 T cell receptor beta chains came from one sample sequenced in a study of blood T cells in healthy people across ages. A J-beta primer mix and a sample-barcoded 5' primer were used in a second PCR of about 7 to 12 cycles. TCRdb redid the calling of the 5' RACE reads with MiXCR, one entry per CDR3 protein. The sample includes 600,000 or so distinct CDR3 sequences, less than 35% of them seen just once. The sample was blood. The source of these receptors is a woman older than 75 in good health.

This clonotype was seen repeatedly, ten times or more. V and J are TRBV7-8 and TRBJ2-1, with D possibly being TRBD1 or TRBD2 (5 bases each). Germline V gene sequence: CDR1 SGHVS, CDR2 FQNEAQ. The germline V and J ends were trimmed by 5 bases and 1 base, with 12 bases remaining between them. This CDR3 spans 15 amino acids. This chain's CDR3 is CASSPRGRSYNEQFF. CDR3 DNA: TGTGCCAGCAGCCCGAGGGGCCGTTCCTACAATGAGCAGTTCTTC.

The V call is TRBV5-1, the J call TRBJ2-7; possible D gene TRBD2, 5 bases. The DNA end is a closer match to TRBJ2-5, so the J assignment may be wrong. CDR3 size: 12 residues. Germline V gene lookup returns CDR1 SGHRS and CDR2 YFSETQ. The CDR3 here is CASRGLATTQYF. DNA for the CDR3: TGCGCCAGCCGTGGGCTAGCAACGACCCAGTACTTC.

In the case of this clonotype: A much larger clonotype is one base distant, so this may be a read error. The J gene is TRBJ2-3, the V gene TRBV27; a weak D match, TRBD2 (6 bases). In germline, CDR1 is MNHEY, CDR2 SMNVEV (reference sequence). The CDR3 length is 15 residues. CDR3 protein: CAGSPIRGSTDTQYF. The CDR3 coding sequence is TGTGCCGGCAGTCCAATCCGGGGGAGCACAGATACGCAGTATTTT.

This clonotype appeared a few times. The chain uses TRBV9 and TRBJ1-4, with D unresolved. The V end was cut by 3 bases, the J end by 0 bases, with 12 bases between. CDR3 length equals 16 residues. The V gene's germline CDR1 is SGDLS and CDR2 YYNGEE. The CDR3 coding sequence is TGTGCCAGCAGCGCGATGTCCGGGACAACTAATGAAAAACTGTTTTTT. Translation gives CASSAMSGTTNEKLFF. Full variable domain (rest looked up from reference TRBV9 and TRBJ1-4): DSGVTQTPKHLITATGQRVTLRCSPRSGDLSVYWYQQSLDQGLQFLIQYYNGEERAKGNILERFSAQQFPDLHSELNLSSLELGDSALYFCASSAMSGTTNEKLFFGSGTQLSVL.

Only one count was recorded for this clonotype. Just one base apart from a much larger clone, this may be a read error. V and J are TRBV30 and TRBJ2-6; TRBD1 aligns across 7 bases. The length of the CDR3 is 20 residues. Germline V gene lookup returns CDR1 GTSNPN and CDR2 SVGIG (reference sequence). Here the CDR3 DNA reads TGTGCCTGGAGTGTATGGGGAAGACAGGGCGCCCCTTCTGGGGCCAACGTCCCGACTTTC. Translated: CAWSVWGRQGAPSGANVPTF.

V gene TRBV20-1 combines with J gene TRBJ1-5, with 7 bases aligning to TRBD1. Trimming at V came to 0 bases and at J to 3 bases, leaving 8 bases not matched to a gene. This CDR3 spans 16 amino acids. Germline CDR1 is DFQATT and CDR2 is SNEGSKA (reference sequence). The CDR3 DNA reads TGCAGTGCTAGAGACTCTCCCGGGACAGACAATCAGCCCCAGCATTTT. Translated, it gives CSARDSPGTDNQPQHF.

The chain uses TRBV29-1 and TRBJ2-1, with TRBD2 matching over 7 bases. V trimming: 6 bases; J trimming: 8 bases; junction bases outside the gene matches: 16. Germline V gene data show CDR1 as SQVTM and CDR2 as ANQGSEA. This CDR3 comprises 15 residues. CDR3 DNA: TGCAGCGTCGGACTAGGAGCGAGAGGGAGGTATGAGCAGTTCTTC. Protein: CSVGLGARGRYEQFF.

The chain links TRBV20-1 to TRBJ2-5; 8 bases agree with TRBD1. With 2 bases clipped from V and 1 base from J, the junction kept 6 bases outside the gene matches. Germline-derived CDR1 and CDR2 are DFQATT and SNEGSKA (reference sequence). The length of the CDR3 is 15 residues. CDR3 loop: CSARTDRASQETQYF. The CDR3 region has the DNA TGCAGTGCTAGAACGGACAGGGCCTCCCAAGAGACCCAGTACTTC.

This clonotype came up a few times. The rearrangement uses TRBV5-1 and TRBJ2-3, with D hard to call. Trimming took 5 bases from V and 4 from J, leaving 8 bases between them. Germline V lookup: CDR1 SGHRS, CDR2 YFSETQ. The CDR3 is 12 amino acids. CDR3: CASRQVSDTQYF. Written as DNA, the CDR3 is TGCGCCAGCAGGCAGGTTTCAGATACGCAGTATTTT.

This clonotype showed up just a few times. The rearrangement joins TRBV27 to TRBJ2-5; 9 nucleotides agree with TRBD2. V shed 4 bases and J 11 bases; nucleotides not matched to a gene: 14. Germline V gene lookup returns CDR1 MNHEY and CDR2 SMNVEV (reference sequence). The CDR3 length is 15 residues. In nucleotides, the CDR3 is TGTGCCAGCAGTTCTTCTAGCGGGATAGGTCGAGAGCAGTACTTC. This encodes CASSSSSGIGREQYF.

This clonotype showed up many times. This chain joins TRBV29-1 and TRBJ2-7; D unclear. The germline V gene has CDR1 SQVTM and CDR2 ANQGSEA. V was trimmed by 6 bases and J by 4 bases, leaving 16 bases between them. CDR3 length: 13 amino acids. This chain's CDR3 is CSVGWAAAYEQYF. The CDR3 DNA reads as TGCAGCGTAGGGTGGGCGGCGGCTTACGAGCAGTACTTC.

The J gene is TRBJ2-1, the V gene TRBV14; 7 bases align to TRBD1. Per germline, CDR1 SGHDN and CDR2 FVKESK. There are 17 residues in the CDR3. The J segment lost 1 base and the V segment lost 0 bases, leaving 6 bases of the junction unmatched. CDR3 sequence (DNA): TGTGCCAGCAGCCAAGAAGATCCAGGGGGTTCCTACAATGAGCAGTTCTTC. Amino acid sequence: CASSQEDPGGSYNEQFF.

With respect to this clonotype: Given a much more abundant clone one base away, this may be a read error. The J gene is TRBJ2-5, the V gene TRBV5-1; no reliable D call. This CDR3 spans 10 amino acids. The germline V and J ends were trimmed by 4 bases and 9 bases, with 7 bases remaining between them. The germline gives CDR1 SGHRS, CDR2 YFSETQ. CDR3 DNA: TGCGCCAGCAGCGGTGGATCCCAGTACTTC. It yields the protein CASSGGSQYF.

The chain combines TRBV29-1 with TRBJ2-7; 11 nucleotides align to TRBD1. The CDR3 has 14 amino acids. J was trimmed by 3 bases and V by 3 bases; bases with no gene match: 4. Germline-derived CDR1 and CDR2 are SQVTM and ANQGSEA. This chain's CDR3 is CSVDSGQGDYEQYF. In DNA form, the CDR3 reads TGCAGCGTTGATTCGGGACAGGGGGACTACGAGCAGTACTTC.

The chain uses TRBV28 and TRBJ2-2; 9 bases align to TRBD1. Germline V lookup: CDR1 MDHEN, CDR2 SYDVKM. The trim removed 5 bases at V and 0 bases at J, leaving 10 bases unmatched. This CDR3 comprises 18 residues. The CDR3 coding sequence is TGTGCCAGCAGTATACCCGGGACAGGGCGCGCGAACACCGGGGAGCTGTTTTTT. Its translation: CASSIPGTGRANTGELFF. The complete variable domain, with remaining parts taken from reference TRBV28 and TRBJ2-2, reads DVKVTQSSRYLVKRTGEKVFLECVQDMDHENMFWYRQDPGLGLRLIYFSYDVKMKEKGDIPEGYSVSREKKERFSLILESASTNQTSMYLCASSIPGTGRANTGELFFGEGSRLTVL.

As concerns this clonotype: A much larger clone sits a single nucleotide away, making a read error possible. The chain links TRBV6-5 to TRBJ2-7; unclear D gene. In germline, CDR1 is MNHEY, CDR2 SVGAGI. The V gene lost 6 bases and the J gene lost 7 bases, with 10 bases spanning the gap. This CDR3 region has 11 residues. CDR3 loop: CASRTINEQYF. The CDR3 DNA reads as TGTGCCAGCAGAACTATCAATGAGCAGTACTTC.

Written as DNA, the CDR3 is TGTGCCAGCAGGGTAACGGGGCATAATGAAAAACTGTTTTTT. Amino acid sequence: CASRVTGHNEKLFF. This rearrangement joins TRBV28 to TRBJ1-4; a possible D gene is TRBD1 (5 bases). The CDR3 sequence is 14 residues long. The germline V gene encodes CDR1 MDHEN and CDR2 SYDVKM. V gave up 6 bases and J gave up 4 bases, with 12 bases separating them.

In DNA, the CDR3 is TGCAGTGCTTTCTTAGCGGGTCTCGATGAGCAGTTCTTC. Amino acid sequence: CSAFLAGLDEQFF. This chain connects TRBV20-1 to TRBJ2-1; TRBD2 matches 7 bases. The CDR3 is made up of 13 amino acids. CDR1 DFQATT and CDR2 SNEGSKA come from the germline V gene (reference sequence). Trimming took 5 bases from V and 8 from J; bases not matched to a gene: 9.

Ten or more counts support this clonotype. The gene calls are TRBV20-1 and TRBJ2-5; no firm D call. The CDR3 length is 13 residues. Trimming cost V 2 bases and J 0 bases, with 7 bases left between them. Germline CDR1 is DFQATT and CDR2 is SNEGSKA (reference sequence). The CDR3 loop reads CSARIRNQETQYF. In DNA, the CDR3 is TGCAGTGCTAGAATCCGAAACCAAGAGACCCAGTACTTC.

With regard to this clonotype: A much larger clone is a single base away; this may be a read error. This chain links TRBV20-1 with TRBJ2-7; D gene uncertain. Trimming stripped 2 bases from V and 3 bases from J, with 14 bases between. Germline assignment: CDR1 DFQATT and CDR2 SNEGSKA (reference sequence). This CDR3 contains 14 residues. CDR3 residues: CSARKSGRVYEQYF. The CDR3 nucleotides read TGCAGTGCTAGAAAGTCGGGCAGAGTCTACGAGCAGTACTTC.

This clonotype came up a few times. One junction end disagrees with the germline gene, perhaps due to a read error. J is TRBJ2-4 and V is TRBV7-2; 8 bases agree with TRBD1. Matching the DNA end better, TRBJ2-7 makes the J call doubtful. The CDR3 sequence is 14 residues long. The germline V gene encodes CDR1 SGHTA and CDR2 FQGNSA. The CDR3 DNA follows: TGTGCCAACAGCTTGGGGACAGGAGCCTACGAGCAGTACTTC. Amino acid sequence: CANSLGTGAYEQYF.

The chain couples TRBV3-1 to TRBJ1-4, with a weak D call TRBD1 (6 bases). V was shortened by 3 bases and J by 0 bases, with 14 bases between the two germline ends. The CDR3 covers 17 residues. Germline CDR1 and CDR2: LGHDT and YNNKEL (reference sequence). CDR3 region: CASSHGQPLATNEKLFF. Written as DNA, the CDR3 is TGTGCCAGCAGCCACGGACAGCCTCTTGCAACTAATGAAAAACTGTTTTTT.

This clonotype was seen more than once but under ten times. This may come from a read error, since a much larger clone is one base off. V usage is TRBV7-2 and J usage is TRBJ2-6, with D perhaps TRBD1 or TRBD2 (6 bases each). Germline CDR1 and CDR2: SGHTA and FQGNSA. V shed 8 bases and J shed 2 bases, with 16 bases lying between them. This CDR3 is 16 amino acids long. CDR3 region: CASGTRGGTGANVLTF. Here the CDR3 DNA reads TGTGCCAGCGGTACTCGAGGGGGGACTGGGGCCAACGTCCTGACTTTC.

On this clonotype itself: A clone one base away is much larger, so this may be a read error. The V and J genes are TRBV12-3 or TRBV12-4 and TRBJ2-5; 9 bases are a match to TRBD1. The CDR3 runs 14 residues. The V segment lost 2 bases and the J segment 11 bases; nucleotides outside the gene matches: 9. Here the CDR3 DNA reads TGTGCCAGCAGTTTAACTACAGGGGGCGCGTGGCAGTACTTC. This encodes CASSLTTGGAWQYF.

The V call is TRBV5-1, the J call TRBJ2-5; D ambiguous. The CDR3 spans 14 residues. The V gene's germline CDR1 is SGHRS and CDR2 YFSETQ. V lost 4 bases and J 2 bases, leaving 12 bases between the germline ends. The CDR3 loop reads CASSDLTRQETQYF. The CDR3 DNA is TGCGCCAGCAGCGATTTGACACGTCAAGAGACCCAGTACTTC.

To note about this clonotype: An end of the junction differs from the germline gene, which may be a read error. J is TRBJ1-4 and V is TRBV5-5; D uncertain. The CDR3 loop spans 16 amino acids. The germline V gene encodes CDR1 SGHKS and CDR2 YYEKEE (reference sequence). The CDR3 DNA follows: TGTGCCAGCAGCCTGACTGGTATTGCAACTAATGAAAAACGGTTTTTT. Translating it yields CASSLTGIATNEKRFF.

The chain links TRBV6-5 to TRBJ1-1; D gene unclear. Trimming took off 6 bases at V and 1 base at J, with 12 bases between the two ends. CDR1 is MNHEY and CDR2 is SVGAGI in the germline V gene. This CDR3 region has 14 residues. CDR3 protein: CASRVGSENTEAFF. CDR3 sequence (DNA): TGTGCCAGCAGGGTAGGGTCGGAGAACACTGAAGCTTTCTTT.